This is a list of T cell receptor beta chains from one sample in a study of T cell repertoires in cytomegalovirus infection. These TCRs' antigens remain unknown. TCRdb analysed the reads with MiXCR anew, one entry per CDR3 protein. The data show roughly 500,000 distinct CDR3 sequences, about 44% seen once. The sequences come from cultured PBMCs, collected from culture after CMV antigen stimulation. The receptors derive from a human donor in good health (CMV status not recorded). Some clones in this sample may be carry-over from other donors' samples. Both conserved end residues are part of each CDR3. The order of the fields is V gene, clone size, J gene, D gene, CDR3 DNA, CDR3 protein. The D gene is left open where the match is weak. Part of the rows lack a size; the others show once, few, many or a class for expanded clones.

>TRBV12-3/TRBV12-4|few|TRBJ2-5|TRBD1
TGTGCCAGCAGATCCGGGACAGGTCAAGAGACCCAGTACTTC
CASRSGTGQETQYF
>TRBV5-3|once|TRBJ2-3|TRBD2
TGTGCCAGCAGCTGGGGACTAGCGGATACGCAGTATTTT
CASSWGLADTQYF
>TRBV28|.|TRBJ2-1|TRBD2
TGTGCCAGCAGCGGCGGGGTAGCGGGGGCCTACAATGAGCAGTTCTTC
CASSGGVAGAYNEQFF
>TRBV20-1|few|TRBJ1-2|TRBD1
TGCAGTGCTAGGGGACAGGGGTATGGCTACACCTTC
CSARGQGYGYTF
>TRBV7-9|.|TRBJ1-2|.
TGTGCCAGCAGCCAGGGAGACTATGGCTACACCTTC
CASSQGDYGYTF
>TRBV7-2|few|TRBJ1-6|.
TGTGCCAGCAGCTTCTGGGGGAGCTCCTATAATTCACCCCTCCACTTT
CASSFWGSSYNSPLHF
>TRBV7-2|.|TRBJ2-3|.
TGTGCCAGCAGCGCCCAGGGTCGTACGCAGTATTTT
CASSAQGRTQYF
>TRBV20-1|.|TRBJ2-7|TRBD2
TGCAGTGCTAGAGACCCTAGCGGGGGATACGAGCAGTACTTC
CSARDPSGGYEQYF
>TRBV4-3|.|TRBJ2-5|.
TGCGCCAGCAGCCAAGATCCAGGGGGAGGGGAGACCCAGTACTTC
CASSQDPGGGETQYF
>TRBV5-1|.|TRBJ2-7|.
TGCGCCAGCACCATTGGGGGGACAGATCATTACGAGCAGTACTTC
CASTIGGTDHYEQYF
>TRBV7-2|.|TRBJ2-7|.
TGTGCCAGCAGCGTTTGGGCGGGTACTTTCAACGAGCAGTACTTC
CASSVWAGTFNEQYF
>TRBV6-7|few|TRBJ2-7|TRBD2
TGTGCCAGCAGCACGGTCACTAGCGGGGGGTCCTACGAGCAGTACTTC
CASSTVTSGGSYEQYF
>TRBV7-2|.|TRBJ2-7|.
TGTGCCAGCAGCCCGGTTTTAGGCCGACCTGAGCAGTACTTC
CASSPVLGRPEQYF
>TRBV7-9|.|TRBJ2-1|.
TGTGCCAGCCTAAGGGTGAGCTCCTACAATGAGCAGTTCTTC
CASLRVSSYNEQFF
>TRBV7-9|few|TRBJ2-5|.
TGTGCCAGCAGCCGTGAGGGGGGAACACGAGAGACCCAGTACTTC
CASSREGGTRETQYF
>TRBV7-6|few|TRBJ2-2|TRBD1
TGTGCCAGCAGCCCCTTTCCCGGACAGGGGAACACCGGGGAGCTGTTTTTT
CASSPFPGQGNTGELFF
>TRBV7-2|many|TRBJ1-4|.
TGTGCCAGCAGCCTACGCGGCGGAGCCGCAACTAATGAAAAACTGTTTTTT
CASSLRGGAATNEKLFF
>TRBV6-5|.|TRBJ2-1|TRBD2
TGTGCCAGCAGTGCGGGGGGCGGGGGGCACAATGAGCAGTTCTTC
CASSAGGGGHNEQFF
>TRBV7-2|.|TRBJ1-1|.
TGTGCCAGCAGCTTAGAAGGGGAACCTGAAGCTTTCTTT
CASSLEGEPEAFF
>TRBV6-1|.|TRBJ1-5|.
TGTGCCAGCAGTGAAGTTCGTGGCAGGCCCCAGCATTTT
CASSEVRGRPQHF
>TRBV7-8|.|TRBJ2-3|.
TGTGCCAGCAGCAAGTCCACGACGAGAGATACGCAGTATTTT
CASSKSTTRDTQYF
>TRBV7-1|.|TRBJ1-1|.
TGTGCCAGCAGCCCTACGGGACGGGAGAACACTGAAGCTTTCTTT
CASSPTGRENTEAFF
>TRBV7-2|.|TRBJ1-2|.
TGTGCCAGCAGTTGGGACGGAACCTATGGCTACACCTTC
CASSWDGTYGYTF
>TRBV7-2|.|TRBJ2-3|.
TGTGCCAGCAGCTTAATACGGGGAGCAGATACGCAGTATTTT
CASSLIRGADTQYF
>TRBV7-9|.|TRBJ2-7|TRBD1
TGTGCCAGCAGCTCCCGACCCCGGGACAGGGGAAGAGTTAGGAAGGACGAGCAGTACTTC
CASSSRPRDRGRVRKDEQYF
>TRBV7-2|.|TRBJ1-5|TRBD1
TGTGCCAGCAGCGTGGACAGGGGGAACCAGCCCCAGCATTTT
CASSVDRGNQPQHF
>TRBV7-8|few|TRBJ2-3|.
TGTGCCAGCAGCTCCCGGAGGCTCTCATGGGATACGCAGTATTTT
CASSSRRLSWDTQYF
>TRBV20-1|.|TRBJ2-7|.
TGCAGTGCTAGAGCCGACAGAAATCCCTACGAGCAGTACTTC
CSARADRNPYEQYF
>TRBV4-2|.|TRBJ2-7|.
TGTGCCAGCAGCCAAACGCAGTCTGGGGAGCAGTACTTC
CASSQTQSGEQYF
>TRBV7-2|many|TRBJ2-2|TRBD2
TGTGCCAGCAGCTTTCGACTAGCGGGGACCGGGGAGCTGTTTTTT
CASSFRLAGTGELFF
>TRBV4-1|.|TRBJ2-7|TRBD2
TGCGCCAGCAGCCAAGAAAGCGGGAAACGCTACGAGCAGTACTTC
CASSQESGKRYEQYF
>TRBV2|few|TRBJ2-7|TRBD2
TGTGCCAGCAGTGACCCGGTTAGCGGGGGGGTGGACGAGCAGTACTTC
CASSDPVSGGVDEQYF
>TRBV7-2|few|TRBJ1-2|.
TGTGCCAGCAGCTTAGTTCGGGGGGGGCCCTATGGCTACACCTTC
CASSLVRGGPYGYTF
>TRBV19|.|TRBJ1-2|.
TGTGCCAGTAGGAGCATCTATGGCTACACCTTC
CASRSIYGYTF
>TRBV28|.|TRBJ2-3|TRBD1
TGTGCCAGCAGTCCTCCGGGACAGGCATGGGATACGCAGTATTTT
CASSPPGQAWDTQYF
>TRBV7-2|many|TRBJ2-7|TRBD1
TGTGCCAGCAGCTTGACGGGACAGGGGGCTACGGACGAGCAGTACTTC
CASSLTGQGATDEQYF
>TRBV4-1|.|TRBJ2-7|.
TGCGCCAGCAGCCTTCGGCTGGGGATCTACGAGCAGTACTTC
CASSLRLGIYEQYF
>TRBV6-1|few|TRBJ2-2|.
TGTGCCACCCGACGGGCGGGTGCGAGCACCGGGGAGCTGTTTTTT
CATRRAGASTGELFF
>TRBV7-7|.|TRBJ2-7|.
TGTGCCAGCAGCTTAGTATGGGGGTACGAGCAGTACTTC
CASSLVWGYEQYF
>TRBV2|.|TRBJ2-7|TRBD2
TGTGCCAGCAGGCCGGGACTAGACTACGAGCAGTACTTC
CASRPGLDYEQYF